Listed below are T cell receptor beta chains from one sample, sequenced in a study of T cells after yellow fever vaccination. TCRdb re-called the 5' RACE reads through MiXCR, storing one row per CDR3 protein. Among fewer than 450,000 distinct CDR3 sequences, 7% to 9% were seen once, and the ten largest hold 17%. Sequenced here: PBMCs, sampled roughly 47 days after the first yellow fever vaccination. These receptor sequences come from a man younger than 35 who received the YFV17D yellow fever vaccine. Each CDR3 is given with its conserved first and last residue. The D gene is left open where the match is weak. Rows may omit the clone size; those that give it use once, few, many or a size class.

len	j_gene	d_gene	v_gene	abundance	CDR3aa	CDR3nt
15	TRBJ2-1	TRBD2	TRBV12-3/TRBV12-4	many	CASSSSGGPYNEQFF	TGTGCCAGCAGTTCTAGCGGGGGGCCTTACAATGAGCAGTTCTTC
16	TRBJ2-1	TRBD2	TRBV12-3/TRBV12-4	NA	CASSLSSGGPGNEQFF	TGTGCCAGCAGTTTGAGTAGCGGGGGGCCGGGGAATGAGCAGTTCTTC
17	TRBJ2-4	TRBD1	TRBV3-1	NA	CASSQARIDRDMHIQYF	TGTGCCAGCAGCCAAGCAAGGATAGACAGGGATATGCACATTCAGTACTTC
15	TRBJ2-2	NA	TRBV10-3	NA	CAANAGDTNTGELFF	TGTGCCGCCAACGCCGGGGACACAAACACCGGGGAGCTGTTTTTT
12	TRBJ1-5	NA	TRBV29-1	few	CSVGEPNQPQHF	TGCAGCGTTGGGGAGCCCAATCAGCCCCAGCATTTT
13	TRBJ2-3	NA	TRBV3-1	NA	CASSQTGVDTQYF	TGTGCCAGCAGCCAGACTGGGGTGGATACGCAGTATTTT
13	TRBJ2-1	NA	TRBV5-4	few	CASSLFGVDEQFF	TGTGCCAGCAGCTTGTTCGGGGTCGATGAGCAGTTCTTC
14	TRBJ1-1	TRBD1	TRBV12-3/TRBV12-4	NA	CASRITQGVSEAFF	TGTGCCAGCAGGATTACCCAGGGGGTGAGTGAAGCTTTCTTT
14	TRBJ1-5	TRBD1	TRBV12-3/TRBV12-4	few	CASRTQAGGQPQHF	TGTGCCAGCAGGACTCAGGCAGGGGGGCAGCCCCAGCATTTT
14	TRBJ2-1	NA	TRBV4-2	NA	CASSQRSRRDEQFF	TGTGCCAGCAGCCAACGGAGCCGTCGCGATGAGCAGTTCTTC
15	TRBJ2-2	NA	TRBV7-3	few	CASSLIGGRTGELFF	TGTGCCAGCAGCTTAATAGGCGGGCGCACCGGGGAGCTGTTTTTT
14	TRBJ2-2	NA	TRBV5-4	few	CAGSLGGNTGELFF	TGTGCCGGCAGCCTCGGGGGAAACACCGGGGAGCTGTTTTTT
14	TRBJ2-4	TRBD1	TRBV16	few	CASHPAGGKNIQYF	TGTGCCAGCCATCCAGCAGGGGGCAAAAACATTCAGTACTTC
15	TRBJ2-7	NA	TRBV11-2	NA	CASSEDGAAVDEQYF	TGTGCCAGCAGCGAGGATGGGGCGGCGGTCGACGAGCAGTACTTC
13	TRBJ2-3	TRBD2	TRBV6-5	NA	CASSSPGAGSQYF	TGTGCCAGCAGTTCCCCGGGAGCGGGGTCGCAGTATTTT
15	TRBJ2-1	TRBD2	TRBV10-2	few	CASIYSSGGRGEQFF	TGCGCCAGCATTTACTCTAGCGGGGGGCGGGGTGAGCAGTTCTTC
15	TRBJ2-7	NA	TRBV9	few	CASSVYPEESYEQYF	TGTGCCAGCAGCGTATACCCTGAGGAGTCCTACGAGCAGTACTTC
15	TRBJ2-6	NA	TRBV7-2	few	CASADMGSGANVLTF	TGTGCCAGCGCCGATATGGGGTCTGGGGCCAACGTCCTGACTTTC
15	TRBJ2-5	NA	TRBV7-2	many	CASSSSGTYRGTQYF	TGTGCCAGCAGCTCCTCCGGGACTTACCGGGGGACCCAGTACTTC
16	TRBJ2-5	NA	TRBV6-5	few	CASSHPGSGAKETQYF	TGTGCCAGCAGTCACCCCGGGTCGGGGGCGAAGGAGACCCAGTACTTC
14	TRBJ2-7	NA	TRBV9	few	CASSVRLVGGEQYF	TGTGCCAGCAGCGTTCGTCTGGTGGGCGGCGAGCAGTACTTC
17	TRBJ2-3	TRBD2	TRBV4-2	few	CASSQDIQRGKRDTQYF	TGTGCCAGCAGCCAAGATATCCAGCGGGGAAAGAGAGATACGCAGTATTTT
16	TRBJ1-3	NA	TRBV7-9	few	CASRTGGGRSGNTIYF	TGTGCCAGCAGGACTGGCGGAGGCCGCTCTGGAAACACCATATATTTT
17	TRBJ2-3	TRBD1	TRBV5-1	few	CASSLPGTGDGTDTQYF	TGCGCCAGCAGCTTGCCCGGGACAGGGGACGGCACAGATACGCAGTATTTT
15	TRBJ2-3	TRBD2	TRBV10-3	few	CAISEGAGRADTQYF	TGTGCCATCAGTGAAGGGGCAGGGAGGGCAGATACGCAGTATTTT
13	TRBJ1-4	NA	TRBV12-3/TRBV12-4	NA	CASSLQWSEKLFF	TGTGCCAGCAGTTTACAGTGGAGTGAAAAACTGTTTTTT
15	TRBJ2-2	NA	TRBV3-1	NA	CASSSRQTNTGELFF	TGTGCCAGCAGCTCCAGACAGACGAACACCGGGGAGCTGTTTTTT
10	TRBJ2-5	NA	TRBV7-2	NA	CASSPRPQYF	TGTGCCAGCAGCCCCCGGCCCCAGTACTTC
15	TRBJ1-1	TRBD1	TRBV5-1	NA	CASSLDWPGGTEAFF	TGCGCCAGCAGCTTGGATTGGCCAGGGGGCACTGAAGCTTTCTTT
14	TRBJ2-2	NA	TRBV5-1	few	CASSLEAGTGELFF	TGCGCCAGCAGCTTGGAGGCAGGGACCGGGGAGCTGTTTTTT
13	TRBJ2-3	NA	TRBV6-1	many	CASSDRQPDTQYF	TGTGCCAGCAGTGACCGCCAGCCAGATACGCAGTATTTT
15	TRBJ1-3	NA	TRBV5-1	NA	CASSLRGISGNTIYF	TGCGCCAGCAGCTTACGGGGGATCTCTGGAAACACCATATATTTT
16	TRBJ2-3	NA	TRBV20-1	NA	CSALGYDPLSTDTQYF	TGCAGTGCTCTAGGTTACGATCCCTTAAGCACAGATACGCAGTATTTT
12	TRBJ1-1	NA	TRBV5-1	NA	CASGDLGGEAFF	TGCGCCAGCGGAGACCTGGGCGGTGAAGCTTTCTTT
15	TRBJ2-3	TRBD2	TRBV4-3	few	CASSGTSGDTDTQYF	TGCGCCAGCAGCGGTACTAGCGGGGACACAGATACGCAGTATTTT
14	TRBJ2-1	NA	TRBV6-1	NA	CASSDERGYNEQFF	TGTGCCAGCAGTGACGAACGGGGATACAATGAGCAGTTCTTC
13	TRBJ2-3	NA	TRBV29-1	few	CSVPPDGTDTQYF	TGCAGCGTGCCCCCGGACGGCACAGATACGCAGTATTTT
15	TRBJ2-2	NA	TRBV12-3/TRBV12-4	many	CASSLVRPGPGELFF	TGTGCCAGCAGTTTAGTAAGGCCGGGTCCCGGGGAGCTGTTTTTT
14	TRBJ1-4	TRBD1	TRBV4-1	NA	CASSQGWTGEKLFF	TGCGCCAGCAGCCAAGGTTGGACAGGCGAAAAACTGTTTTTT
16	TRBJ2-2	NA	TRBV11-2	NA	CASSLVRGTNTGELFF	TGTGCCAGCAGCTTAGTGAGGGGTACGAACACCGGGGAGCTGTTTTTT
16	TRBJ2-6	NA	TRBV6-5	many	CASHTGGVSGANVLTF	TGTGCCAGCCATACCGGCGGGGTCTCTGGGGCCAACGTCCTGACTTTC
15	TRBJ2-1	NA	TRBV7-8	few	CASSLYRVDYNEQFF	TGTGCCAGCAGCTTATACAGGGTGGACTACAATGAGCAGTTCTTC
13	TRBJ1-1	NA	TRBV6-1	NA	CASSPIGFTEAFF	TGTGCCAGCAGCCCAATCGGGTTCACTGAAGCTTTCTTT
13	TRBJ1-2	TRBD1	TRBV6-1	few	CASNTGGAYGYTF	TGTGCCAGCAACACAGGGGGCGCATATGGCTACACCTTC
17	TRBJ1-1	TRBD1	TRBV6-5	few	CASSYVPGQGWHTEAFF	TGTGCCAGCAGCTACGTCCCGGGACAGGGGTGGCACACTGAAGCTTTCTTT
15	TRBJ1-6	NA	TRBV5-1	few	CASSLESTANSPLHF	TGCGCCAGCAGCTTGGAGTCAACTGCTAATTCACCCCTCCACTTT
12	TRBJ2-2	NA	TRBV29-1	many	CSVEKGAGELFF	TGCAGCGTTGAAAAGGGGGCCGGGGAGCTGTTTTTT
16	TRBJ2-3	TRBD2	TRBV20-1	few	CSARGGGAGFLDTQYF	TGCAGTGCTAGAGGCGGGGGGGCGGGGTTTTTGGATACGCAGTATTTT
13	TRBJ1-4	NA	TRBV6-1	NA	CASIGGAAEKLFF	TGTGCCAGCATAGGAGGGGCGGCGGAAAAACTGTTTTTT
14	TRBJ2-1	NA	TRBV29-1	NA	CSVEGTLSYNEQFF	TGCAGCGTTGAAGGGACACTCTCCTACAATGAGCAGTTCTTC
13	TRBJ2-7	NA	TRBV4-3	few	CASSQVKGYEQYF	TGCGCCAGCAGCCAAGTTAAGGGCTACGAGCAGTACTTC
13	TRBJ2-2	NA	TRBV7-8	few	CASSLGRNGELFF	TGTGCCAGCAGCCTCGGACGCAACGGGGAGCTGTTTTTT
15	TRBJ1-5	TRBD1	TRBV27	few	CASSPRGTGNQPQHF	TGTGCCAGCAGTCCTCGGGGGACAGGGAATCAGCCCCAGCATTTT
14	TRBJ1-6	NA	TRBV7-9	many	CASSLEQLNSPLHF	TGTGCCAGCAGCTTAGAGCAGCTTAATTCACCCCTCCACTTT